The next 26 T cell receptor beta chains were all read from a single sample in a study of shared T cell receptors in the human thymus. Repertoires were generated with immunoSEQ multiplex PCR, while TCRdb's copy carries only in-frame clones and drops some. The sample holds more than 550,000 clones, 80% to 90% seen once. The same sample was also used in a study of human thymus T cells.

Sequencing input: thymocytes. The receptors here all came from a girl less than two years old with a congenital heart defect.

This chain uses TRBV5-1 with TRBJ1-6; perhaps TRBD1 as D (5 bases). The CDR3 totals 15 residues. Germline-derived CDR1 and CDR2 are SGHRS and YFSETQ. Deletions cut 4 bases from V and 0 bases from J, with 8 bases between. Here the CDR3 DNA reads TGCGCCAGCAGCGGGACTGGCTCCTATAATTCACCCCTCCACTTT. This codes for CASSGTGSYNSPLHF.

A single count supports this clone. The chain combines TRBV5-1 with TRBJ2-2; 8 positions agree with TRBD2. This CDR3 is 18 amino acids long. Germline V gene sequence: CDR1 SGHRS, CDR2 YFSETQ. V gave up 0 bases and J gave up 3 bases; unmatched junction bases: 10. In DNA form, the CDR3 reads TGCGCCAGCAGCTTGGCCGAGCGGGGGCCCCAGTACACCGGGGAGCTGTTTTTT. Protein: CASSLAERGPQYTGELFF.

V is TRBV5-6 and J is TRBJ2-2; 9 positions agree with TRBD1. The V segment lost 3 bases and the J segment 9 bases; nucleotides outside the gene matches: 9. The germline gives CDR1 SGHDT, CDR2 YYEEEE. The CDR3 has 15 amino acids. CDR3 residues: CASSSSYRGHRELFF. CDR3 bases: TGTGCCAGCAGCTCATCCTACAGGGGGCACCGGGAGCTGTTTTTT.

The chain employs TRBV13 and TRBJ1-6; TRBD1 agrees at 9 bases. V lost 2 bases, J lost 7 bases, and 12 bases stayed unmatched. CDR1 PRHDT and CDR2 FYEKMQ come from the germline V gene (reference sequence). The CDR3 extends over 18 amino acids. The CDR3 sequence is CASSLYGPGQGRNSPLHF. In nucleotides, the CDR3 is TGTGCCAGCAGCTTATATGGACCGGGACAGGGACGAAATTCACCCCTCCACTTT.

This clone was counted between two and nine times. The J gene is TRBJ1-4, the V gene TRBV2; no clear D gene. The CDR3 runs 16 residues. Germline V lookup: CDR1 SNHLY, CDR2 FYNNEI. The V gene lost 0 bases and the J gene lost 7 bases, with 15 bases spanning the gap. CDR3: CASSEAPSWEGEKLFF. The DNA for the CDR3 is TGTGCCAGCAGTGAAGCGCCTTCGTGGGAGGGTGAAAAACTGTTTTTT.

V and J are TRBV5-1 and TRBJ1-2; 11 bases agree with TRBD1. CDR3 size: 18 residues. The junction had 15 bases not matched to a gene; V was cut back by 4 bases and J by 4 bases. In germline, CDR1 is SGHRS, CDR2 YFSETQ. CDR3 nucleotides: TGCGCCAGCAGCCAGCAGCCCCCGGGACAGGGGGGTAGCTATGGCTACACCTTC. Its protein product is CASSQQPPGQGGSYGYTF. Full variable domain (rest looked up from reference TRBV5-1 and TRBJ1-2): KAGVTQTPRYLIKTRGQQVTLSCSPISGHRSVSWYQQTPGQGLQFLFEYFSETQRNKGNFPGRFSGRQFSNSRSEMNVSTLELGDSALYLCASSQQPPGQGGSYGYTFGSGTRLTVV.

This clone has just a few counts. This chain joins TRBV7-9 and TRBJ2-4, with 9 bases fitting TRBD2. CDR1 SEHNR and CDR2 FQNEAQ come from the germline V gene (reference sequence). CDR3 length equals 17 residues. V trimming: 1 base; J trimming: 4 bases; junction bases outside the gene matches: 8. The CDR3 bases are TGTGCCAGCAGCTTAGAGATTAAGCGGGGGGAAAAAAACATTCAGTACTTC. Protein sequence: CASSLEIKRGEKNIQYF.

This sequence joins TRBV5-1 and TRBJ1-4; D perhaps matches TRBD1 (6 bases). CDR1 SGHRS and CDR2 YFSETQ come from the germline V gene. Trimming removed 4 bases at V and 8 bases at J, with 33 bases between. This CDR3 contains 20 residues. For the CDR3, the DNA is TGCGCCAGCAGCCTTCGAGGACAGCTCTTGAACACCAAACCGGGGGAAAAACTGTTTTTT. Translated, it gives CASSLRGQLLNTKPGEKLFF.

The chain links TRBV27 to TRBJ2-7; 8 bases are a match to TRBD1. V was pared by 5 bases and J by 2 bases, with 8 bases of the junction left unmatched. CDR1 and CDR2 (germline): MNHEY, SMNVEV (reference sequence). The length of the CDR3 is 15 residues. CDR3 nucleotide sequence: TGTGCCAGCAGTGTACCGGGACAGGTTACCTACGAGCAGTACTTC. It yields the protein CASSVPGQVTYEQYF.

This clone has more than one count but fewer than ten. This sequence joins TRBV7-6 and TRBJ2-5, with 10 nucleotides matching TRBD2. Germline lookup yields CDR1 SGHVS and CDR2 FNYEAQ. CDR3 length equals 17 residues. J lost 0 bases, V lost 1 base, and 5 bases had no gene match. CDR3: CASSLERLAGDQETQYF. In DNA, the CDR3 is TGTGCCAGCAGCTTAGAGCGACTAGCGGGCGACCAAGAGACCCAGTACTTC.

This chain links TRBV5-1 with TRBJ2-1, with 9 bases identical to TRBD2. The CDR3 totals 15 residues. Germline CDR1 and CDR2: SGHRS and YFSETQ. V dropped 4 bases and J dropped 3; count of bases not matched to a gene: 5. CDR3 in DNA: TGCGCCAGCAGCCATCCTAGCGGGGACTACAATGAGCAGTTCTTC. This codes for CASSHPSGDYNEQFF. Filled out from reference TRBV5-1 and TRBJ2-1, the complete variable domain reads KAGVTQTPRYLIKTRGQQVTLSCSPISGHRSVSWYQQTPGQGLQFLFEYFSETQRNKGNFPGRFSGRQFSNSRSEMNVSTLELGDSALYLCASSHPSGDYNEQFFGPGTRLTVL.

This sequence joins TRBV25-1 and TRBJ1-1; a possible D gene is TRBD1 (5 bases). CDR3 length: 14 amino acids. The V gene's germline CDR1 is MGHDK and CDR2 SYGVNS. V was pared by 2 bases and J by 2 bases, with 9 bases between. CDR3 sequence: CASSEGRANTEAFF. The CDR3 DNA follows: TGTGCCAGCAGTGAAGGCAGGGCAAACACTGAAGCTTTCTTT.

The count of this clone is one. The CDR3 region has the DNA TGCGCCAGCAGTCATGGCAGCAATCAGCCCCAGCATTTT. It translates to CASSHGSNQPQHF. The V gene is TRBV23-1, the J gene TRBJ1-5; D is ambiguous. TRBV23-1 carries the ORF label, with uncertain function. Trimming took off 3 bases at V and 1 base at J, with 4 bases between the two ends. CDR3 length: 13 amino acids.

V gene TRBV14 combines with J gene TRBJ2-7, with a possible D match to TRBD1 (6 bases). This CDR3 spans 15 amino acids. Germline V gene sequence: CDR1 SGHDN, CDR2 FVKESK. V was cut by 3 bases and J by 4 bases, with 16 bases left in between. The CDR3 coding sequence is TGTGCCAGCAGCCATGGAAACGGGACATGTTACGAGCAGTACTTC. It translates to CASSHGNGTCYEQYF.

In its sample, this clone was seen a few times. CDR3 nucleotides: TGTGCCAGCCGCGAAAATAAGGCCAAAAACATTCAGTACTTC. Translated, it gives CASRENKAKNIQYF. The chain uses TRBV7-9 and TRBJ2-4; unclear D gene. Germline V gene sequence: CDR1 SEHNR, CDR2 FQNEAQ (reference sequence). The CDR3 length is 14 residues. Trimming stripped 8 bases from V and 1 base from J, with 12 bases between.

The V gene is TRBV7-6, the J gene TRBJ1-1, with 8 nucleotides matching TRBD1. Trimming at V came to 4 bases and at J to 2 bases, leaving 9 bases not matched to a gene. The germline V gene has CDR1 SGHVS and CDR2 FNYEAQ. The CDR3 is made up of 16 amino acids. CDR3 coding DNA: TGTGCCAGCAGCTCGTTCGGACAGGGCGGTAACACTGAAGCTTTCTTT. Translation: CASSSFGQGGNTEAFF.

The chain uses TRBV15 and TRBJ1-2, with 7 bases identical to TRBD1. CDR1 LNHNV and CDR2 YYDKDF come from the germline V gene (reference sequence). After removal of 2 bases from V and 5 bases from J, the junction contained 8 bases not matched to a gene. The CDR3 has 15 amino acids. This CDR3 reads CATSRRTGVEYGYTF. Here the CDR3 DNA reads TGTGCCACCAGCAGACGAACAGGGGTGGAATATGGCTACACCTTC.

The chain employs TRBV7-8 and TRBJ2-1; 9 bases agree with TRBD1. Germline V gene sequence: CDR1 SGHVS, CDR2 FQNEAQ. The ends lost 5 bases at V and 8 bases at J; junction bases unmatched: 10. This CDR3 spans 15 amino acids. The CDR3 sequence: CASSHNRGRGDEQFF. The CDR3 DNA reads as TGTGCCAGCAGCCACAACAGGGGGCGAGGGGATGAGCAGTTCTTC.

The chain is built from TRBV14 and TRBJ1-2; a possible D gene is TRBD1 (5 bases). Between the trimmed V and J ends, which lost 2 bases and 8 bases, there was a span of 12 bases. Germline values: CDR1 SGHDN, CDR2 FVKESK. This CDR3 region has 13 residues. CDR3 sequence (DNA): TGTGCCAGCAGCCAATCAGGGTGCTACGGCTACACCTTC. Its translation: CASSQSGCYGYTF.

V gene TRBV7-9 combines with J gene TRBJ2-7, with TRBD2 as a possible D gene (6 bases). This CDR3 comprises 16 residues. Looked up from germline, CDR1 is SEHNR and CDR2 is FQNEAQ (reference sequence). Deletions cut 1 base from V and 4 bases from J, with 17 bases between. This CDR3 is CASSLVGRAGRYEQYF. CDR3 coding DNA: TGTGCCAGCAGCTTAGTAGGTAGGGCAGGGAGGTACGAGCAGTACTTC.

This chain links TRBV5-1 with TRBJ1-2, with 8 bases that match TRBD1. Per germline, CDR1 SGHRS and CDR2 YFSETQ. The CDR3 spans 14 residues. The V and J ends lost 4 bases and 6 bases, in that order; junction bases with no gene match: 8. The CDR3 protein is CASSPGGQGNGYTF. CDR3 nucleotides: TGCGCCAGCAGCCCGGGTGGACAGGGCAATGGCTACACCTTC.

This clone was counted once. The chain has TRBV28 and TRBJ1-1, with TRBD1 identical over 8 bases. V dropped 4 bases and J dropped 0; count of bases not matched to a gene: 7. Germline CDR1 is MDHEN and CDR2 is SYDVKM. The CDR3 is 16 amino acids. CDR3 loop: CASSSDRTGMNTEAFF. The CDR3 region has the DNA TGTGCCAGCAGTTCCGACCGGACAGGGATGAACACTGAAGCTTTCTTT.

The CDR3 nucleotides read TGTGCCAGCAGCTATTGGAGGGGGGGGGTTCGGGAGGAGACCCAGTACTTC. Protein sequence: CASSYWRGGVREETQYF. The chain joins TRBV5-6 to TRBJ2-5, with D possibly being TRBD2 (7 bases). The CDR3 has 17 amino acids. Looked up from germline, CDR1 is SGHDT and CDR2 is YYEEEE. The V end was cut by 3 bases, the J end by 5 bases, with 23 bases between. Looking up the rest from reference TRBV5-6 and TRBJ2-5 gives the full variable domain: DAGVTQSPTHLIKTRGQQVTLRCSPKSGHDTVSWYQQALGQGPQFIFQYYEEEERQRGNFPDRFSGHQFPNYSSELNVNALLLGDSALYLCASSYWRGGVREETQYFGPGTRLLVL.

This clone appeared a few times. The chain couples TRBV14 to TRBJ2-1, with D possibly matching TRBD1 (6 bases). The CDR3 spans 17 residues. Trimming pared 2 bases from V and 3 bases from J, leaving 17 bases between. Germline values: CDR1 SGHDN, CDR2 FVKESK. CDR3 protein: CASSQTTSRQVYNEQFF. The CDR3 DNA reads TGTGCCAGCAGCCAAACGACTTCGAGACAGGTCTACAATGAGCAGTTCTTC.

The chain is built from TRBV4-1 and TRBJ2-1; 11 nucleotides agree with TRBD1. Germline trimming cut 2 bases from V and 3 bases from J; bases unmatched to any gene: 6. This CDR3 is 17 amino acids long. CDR1 and CDR2 from the germline V gene are MGHRA and YSYEKL. CDR3 bases: TGCGCCAGCAGCCAATGGAGGGGACAGGGGGTCTACAATGAGCAGTTCTTC. This translates into CASSQWRGQGVYNEQFF.

This chain links TRBV9 with TRBJ1-3; D is unresolved. The ends were cut back, 0 bases at V and 1 base at J, with 8 bases in the middle. Germline lookup yields CDR1 SGDLS and CDR2 YYNGEE. CDR3 size: 15 residues. The CDR3 nucleotides read TGTGCCAGCAGCGTAGTTGGGGAGTCTGGAAACACCATATATTTT. Translation gives CASSVVGESGNTIYF.